The rows below give T cell receptor beta chains drawn from one sample of a study of OX40 agonist ivuxolimab in advanced cancers. Here immunoSEQ multiplex PCR was the method, and the copy in TCRdb shows in-frame clones only, minus some. The table includes tens of thousands of clones, approximately 87% detected once. The specimen was CD4+ or CD8+ T cells sorted from blood, collected in a trial of the OX40 agonist ivuxolimab. These receptors all come from an adult with an advanced solid tumor such as melanoma, head and neck, liver or kidney cancer. CDR3s include the opening cysteine and the closing phenylalanine or tryptophan. A D gene is named only where the DNA matches it firmly. Clone size is shown for a subset of rows, as once, few, many or a class of expanded clone.

cdr3_aa cdr3_nt j_call clone_size d_call v_call
CASSLRQGADTQYF TGTGCCAGCAGTCTGCGACAGGGGGCAGATACGCAGTATTTT TRBJ2-3 . TRBD1 TRBV5-1
CASSLGGGMVEQYF TGTGCCAGCAGCTTAGGTGGGGGGATGGTCGAGCAGTACTTC TRBJ2-7 . . TRBV7-6
CASSPSAGAQYNEQFF TGTGCCAGCAGTCCATCAGCGGGAGCACAGTACAATGAGCAGTTCTTC TRBJ2-1 . TRBD2 TRBV27
CATMRGGGNEKLFF TGTGCCACTATGAGAGGAGGCGGTAATGAAAAACTGTTTTTT TRBJ1-4 . . TRBV6-5
CASSSVWGEQFF TGTGCCAGCAGCTCCGTCTGGGGCGAGCAGTTCTTC TRBJ2-1 . . TRBV7-2
CASSQVDRGAGNQPQHF TGCGCCAGCAGCCAAGTGGACAGGGGGGCGGGCAATCAGCCCCAGCATTTT TRBJ1-5 . TRBD1 TRBV4-1
CASSQGNVGNTIYF TGTGCCAGCAGTCAGGGGAATGTCGGAAACACCATATATTTT TRBJ1-3 . . TRBV25-1
CASSPPGLAGPRGSDEQFF TGTGCCAGCAGCCCTCCGGGACTAGCGGGCCCTAGGGGGTCGGATGAGCAGTTCTTC TRBJ2-1 . TRBD2 TRBV28
CASSPNLDRVLYGYTF TGTGCCAGTAGTCCAAACCTTGACAGGGTGCTCTATGGCTACACCTTC TRBJ1-2 few TRBD1 TRBV19
CASSQEGRAREKLFF TGCGCCAGCAGCCAAGAAGGGCGAGCGCGTGAAAAACTGTTTTTT TRBJ1-4 . . TRBV4-1
CASLFPGQGATEAFF TGTGCCAGCCTATTCCCGGGACAGGGGGCGACTGAAGCTTTCTTT TRBJ1-1 . TRBD1 TRBV28
CASSWTGANTEAFF TGTGCCAGCAGTTGGACAGGGGCGAACACTGAAGCTTTCTTT TRBJ1-1 . TRBD1 TRBV2
CASSIWLRLALAKNIQYF TGTGCCAGCAGCATTTGGTTGAGACTAGCTTTAGCCAAAAACATTCAGTACTTC TRBJ2-4 . TRBD2 TRBV5-6
CASSETWGGEAFF TGTGCCAGCAGTGAAACGTGGGGGGGTGAAGCTTTCTTT TRBJ1-1 . . TRBV6-5
CASSVAGGPGEQFF TGCGCCAGCAGTGTAGCGGGAGGGCCGGGTGAGCAGTTCTTC TRBJ2-1 few TRBD2 TRBV10-1
CASSGAVGETQYF TGTGCCAGCAGTGGAGCGGTTGGGGAGACCCAGTACTTC TRBJ2-5 . . TRBV5-4
CASSRGQGETQYF TGTGCCAGCAGCCGGGGCCAAGGGGAGACCCAGTACTTC TRBJ2-5 . . TRBV27
CASSGGFGDGKLFF TGTGCCAGCAGTGGGGGATTCGGGGACGGAAAACTGTTTTTT TRBJ1-4 . . TRBV2
CASSYAGLGGEQFF TGTGCCAGCAGCTATGCCGGCCTCGGCGGTGAGCAGTTCTTC TRBJ2-1 . . TRBV7-9
CASSTDRGLMNTEAFF TGTGCCAGCTCAACTGACAGGGGGCTCATGAACACTGAAGCTTTCTTT TRBJ1-1 . TRBD1 TRBV18
CASSTSRGRNIQYF TGTGCCAGTAGCACTAGCCGCGGGAGGAACATTCAGTACTTC TRBJ2-4 . TRBD2 TRBV19
CASSNLGDEKLFF TGTGCCAGCAGCAACCTGGGGGATGAAAAACTGTTTTTT TRBJ1-4 once . TRBV9
CASSYSNGKLFF TGTGCCAGCAGTTACTCGAATGGCAAACTGTTTTTT TRBJ1-4 . . TRBV6-5
CASSPVGVLRYEQYF TGCGCCAGCAGCCCTGTAGGGGTCCTGAGGTACGAGCAGTACTTC TRBJ2-7 . . TRBV4-1
CASSVRTNTEAFF TGTGCCAGCAGTGTACGCACGAACACTGAAGCTTTCTTT TRBJ1-1 . . TRBV6-5
CASGSGFGNTIYF TGTGCCAGCGGTTCAGGGTTTGGAAACACCATATATTTT TRBJ1-3 . . TRBV7-9
CASSLGPGNTIYF TGTGCCAGCAGCTTAGGACCAGGAAACACCATATATTTT TRBJ1-3 . . TRBV11-3
CASSGGLAGGETQYF TGTGCCAGCAGCGGCGGACTAGCGGGAGGGGAGACCCAGTACTTC TRBJ2-5 . TRBD2 TRBV11-3
CAIGATTDTQYF TGTGCCATCGGGGCTACCACAGATACGCAGTATTTT TRBJ2-3 few . TRBV10-3
CASSLHGQSGGELFF TGTGCCAGCAGTTTACATGGACAGTCCGGCGGGGAGCTGTTTTTT TRBJ2-2 . . TRBV28
CASSEGNYGYTF TGTGCCAGCAGTGAGGGGAACTATGGCTACACCTTC TRBJ1-2 . . TRBV2
CASSKNRALGTEAFF TGTGCCAGCAGCAAAAACAGGGCGCTGGGCACTGAAGCTTTCTTT TRBJ1-1 . . TRBV5-4
CASRRGLAGGDTQYF TGTGCCAGCAGAAGGGGACTAGCGGGCGGCGATACGCAGTATTTT TRBJ2-3 . TRBD2 TRBV4-2
CASSGTSGSLGELFF TGTGCCAGCAGTGGTACTAGCGGGTCTCTCGGGGAGCTGTTTTTT TRBJ2-2 . TRBD2 TRBV2
CASLLGRAPDPNEQFF TGTGCCAGCTTATTGGGGAGGGCCCCGGACCCGAATGAGCAGTTCTTC TRBJ2-1 . TRBD2 TRBV28
CASSYRAGVDRGAVF TGTGCCAGCAGTTATCGAGCGGGAGTAGATCGGGGAGCTGTTTTT TRBJ2-2 . TRBD2 TRBV6-6
CASSYRGPSGNTIYF TGTGCCAGCAGCTACAGGGGTCCCTCTGGAAACACCATATATTTT TRBJ1-3 few TRBD1 TRBV5-6
CASSLRQGNSPLHF TGTGCCAGCAGCTTGAGACAGGGGAATTCACCCCTCCACTTT TRBJ1-6 . TRBD1 TRBV5-5
CASYTSRGPAHGNTEAFF TGTGCCAGTTACACATCCAGGGGGCCCGCCCATGGGAACACTGAAGCTTTCTTT TRBJ1-1 . TRBD1 TRBV27
CASSLDSPDTQYF TGTGCCAGCAGCTTAGACTCCCCAGATACGCAGTATTTT TRBJ2-3 . . TRBV7-2